Listed below are T cell receptor beta chains from one sample, sequenced in a study of blood T cell repertoires in COVID-19. Here immunoSEQ multiplex PCR was the method, and the copy in TCRdb shows in-frame clones only, minus some. Here the sample spans 300,000 to 400,000 clones, roughly 88% being singletons. Sample: peripheral blood. These receptors all stem from a woman between 25 and 40 years old with COVID-19, enrolled during active disease. The CDR3 runs from the conserved cysteine through the conserved F or W. The D gene is left open where the match is weak.

V gene: TRBV2; D gene: NA; J gene: TRBJ2-3; CDR3 protein: CASSVLDTQYF; CDR3 DNA: TGTGCCAGCAGTGTACTAGATACGCAGTATTTT
V gene: TRBV29-1; D gene: NA; J gene: TRBJ2-1; CDR3 protein: CSGGLAYSSYNEQFF; CDR3 DNA: TGCAGCGGGGGGCTAGCTTACAGCTCCTACAATGAGCAGTTCTTC
V gene: TRBV5-1; D gene: NA; J gene: TRBJ1-6; CDR3 protein: CASSLGAGSPLHF; CDR3 DNA: TGCGCCAGCAGCTTGGGGGCGGGTTCACCCCTCCACTTT
V gene: TRBV5-4; D gene: TRBD2; J gene: TRBJ2-3; CDR3 protein: CASSSPTSGGYTDTQYF; CDR3 DNA: TGTGCCAGCAGCTCCCCGACTAGCGGGGGATACACAGATACGCAGTATTTT
V gene: TRBV6-5; D gene: TRBD2; J gene: TRBJ2-1; CDR3 protein: CASSYSSGLAGGEQFF; CDR3 DNA: TGTGCCAGCAGTTACTCGTCGGGACTAGCGGGAGGTGAGCAGTTCTTC
V gene: TRBV19; D gene: TRBD1; J gene: TRBJ2-4; CDR3 protein: CASSPYRGGNIQYF; CDR3 DNA: TGTGCCAGTAGTCCCTACAGGGGCGGGAACATTCAGTACTTC
V gene: TRBV9; D gene: TRBD1; J gene: TRBJ1-3; CDR3 protein: CASGRQGFNGNTIYF; CDR3 DNA: TGTGCCAGCGGAAGACAGGGGTTTAATGGAAACACCATATATTTT
V gene: TRBV27; D gene: NA; J gene: TRBJ2-5; CDR3 protein: CASSLEARETQYF; CDR3 DNA: TGTGCCAGCAGTTTAGAGGCGCGGGAGACCCAGTACTTC
V gene: TRBV20-1; D gene: NA; J gene: TRBJ2-3; CDR3 protein: CSASSGRGTDTQYF; CDR3 DNA: TGCAGTGCTAGTTCCGGGAGAGGGACAGATACGCAGTATTTT
V gene: TRBV10-1; D gene: TRBD1; J gene: TRBJ2-1; CDR3 protein: CASSEGTGYNEQFF; CDR3 DNA: TGCGCCAGCAGTGAAGGGACAGGGTACAATGAGCAGTTCTTC
V gene: TRBV9; D gene: TRBD1; J gene: TRBJ2-3; CDR3 protein: CASSLRTGSYTDTQYF; CDR3 DNA: TGTGCCAGCAGCTTGAGGACAGGGTCCTACACAGATACGCAGTATTTT
V gene: TRBV7-8; D gene: NA; J gene: TRBJ1-4; CDR3 protein: CASSLNQGQGLFF; CDR3 DNA: TGTGCCAGCAGTCTTAACCAGGGACAAGGACTGTTTTTT
V gene: TRBV19; D gene: NA; J gene: TRBJ1-2; CDR3 protein: CASSTRSVNYGYTF; CDR3 DNA: TGTGCCAGTAGTACCCGATCGGTGAACTATGGCTACACCTTC
V gene: TRBV5-1; D gene: TRBD2; J gene: TRBJ2-5; CDR3 protein: CASSPRVAGGYQETQYF; CDR3 DNA: TGCGCCAGCAGCCCACGGGTAGCGGGAGGGTACCAAGAGACCCAGTACTTC
V gene: TRBV28; D gene: TRBD2; J gene: TRBJ2-5; CDR3 protein: CASSLGPEAGGETQYF; CDR3 DNA: TGTGCCAGCAGTTTAGGCCCTGAAGCGGGAGGAGAGACCCAGTACTTC
V gene: TRBV7-9; D gene: TRBD1; J gene: TRBJ1-1; CDR3 protein: CASSPQGAGDTEAFF; CDR3 DNA: TGTGCCAGCAGCCCCCAGGGGGCGGGGGACACTGAAGCTTTCTTT
V gene: TRBV3-1/TRBV3-2; D gene: NA; J gene: TRBJ2-3; CDR3 protein: CASSQVGGWSTDTQYF; CDR3 DNA: TGTGCCAGCAGCCAAGTAGGCGGATGGAGCACAGATACGCAGTATTTT